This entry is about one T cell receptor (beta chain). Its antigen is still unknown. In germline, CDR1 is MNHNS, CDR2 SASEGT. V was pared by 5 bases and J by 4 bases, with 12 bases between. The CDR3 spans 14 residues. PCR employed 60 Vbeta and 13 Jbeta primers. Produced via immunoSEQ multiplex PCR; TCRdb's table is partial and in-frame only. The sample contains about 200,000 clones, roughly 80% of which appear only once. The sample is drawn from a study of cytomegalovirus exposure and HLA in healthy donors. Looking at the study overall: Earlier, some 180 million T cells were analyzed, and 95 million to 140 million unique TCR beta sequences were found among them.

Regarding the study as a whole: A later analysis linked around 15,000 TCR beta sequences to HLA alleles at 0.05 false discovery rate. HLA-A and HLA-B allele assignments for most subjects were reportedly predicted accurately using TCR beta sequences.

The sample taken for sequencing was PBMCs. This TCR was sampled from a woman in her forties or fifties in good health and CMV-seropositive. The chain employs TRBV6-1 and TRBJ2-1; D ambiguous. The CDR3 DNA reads TGTGCCAGCAGTCCCCCAACAGAGTACAATGAGCAGTTCTTC. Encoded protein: CASSPPTEYNEQFF.